This T cell receptor (beta chain) was identified in a study of regulatory T cells in long-lasting Graves disease. Stated time point: newly diagnosed GD, antithyroid drugs for less than 3 months. Scientists built the TCR library using RNA that was extracted from PBMCs. This clonotype occurred many times. What it binds is not known. iRepertoire HTBI primers and Arm-PCR of CDR3 regions built TCR beta libraries. TCRdb re-called the multiplex PCR reads with MiXCR, one entry per CDR3 protein. The data show about 220,000 distinct CDR3 sequences, roughly a fifth seen once. Broader study findings: Newly diagnosed Graves' patients had higher TCR diversity than persistent ones.

This sample also appeared in a second study, on T cells in Graves' hyperthyroidism and ophthalmopathy. From that study: Thyroid ultrasound and orbital computed tomography, with clinical symptoms and serum thyroxine and TRAb, informed diagnoses. Most clonotypes expanded in thyroid above 0.001 were likewise present in blood.

The source was peripheral blood mononuclear cells (PBMCs), collected at new diagnosis, from a patient treated with antithyroid drugs. The clonotype comes from a woman in her thirties with Graves disease.

DNA of the CDR3: TGTGCCAGCAGCCCCCGGACAGCAAGCTCCTACGAGCAGTACTTC. Residues: CASSPRTASSYEQYF. The rearrangement uses TRBV11-2 and TRBJ2-7, with D perhaps TRBD1 (6 bases). The CDR3 covers 15 residues. V was pared by 5 bases and J by 0 bases, with 14 bases between. Per the germline V gene, CDR1 is SGHAT and CDR2 is FQNNGV. Full variable domain (remainder filled in from reference TRBV11-2 and TRBJ2-7): EAGVAQSPRYKIIEKRQSVAFWCNPISGHATLYWYQQILGQGPKLLIQFQNNGVVDDSQLPKDRFSAERLKGVDSTLKIQPAKLEDSAVYLCASSPRTASSYEQYFGPGTRLTVT.